This TCR beta chain was sequenced in a study of cytomegalovirus exposure and HLA in healthy donors. With respect to this clone: As yet, its antigen is unknown. Other DNA sequences from this sample encode an identical CDR3 as well.

Overall study findings and caveats: The tendency of first-cohort TCR clusters to co-occur in the approximately 120 validation repertoires was identified by a subsequent analysis.

The repertoire was sequenced with immunoSEQ multiplex PCR; TCRdb's copy has only in-frame clones and lacks some. This sample has roughly 150,000 clones, with 84% found just once. This TCR came from a man younger than 40 in good health and CMV-seropositive. The source material was PBMCs.

Here the CDR3 reads CASSLYTGELFF. For the CDR3, the DNA is TGTGCCAGCAGCCTATACACCGGGGAGCTGTTTTTT. The chain employs TRBV7-2 and TRBJ2-2; no clear D. Germline V lookup: CDR1 SGHTA, CDR2 FQGNSA. The CDR3 contains 12 residues. Between the trimmed V and J ends, which lost 5 bases and 3 bases, there was a span of 4 bases.